Below, 10 T cell receptor beta chains from the same sample are listed, as sequenced in a study of technical replicates of blood from several donors (dated by TCRdb to between 2016 and 2019). Libraries were constructed by the immunoSEQ multiplex PCR assay. Here the immuneACCESS table is served through TCRdb, limited to in-frame sequences with V and J called. Missing clones are a known gap in these copies; in checked studies unresolved V genes cover under half, and the rest lacks a known reason. This sample has tens of thousands of clones in its table, and approximately 91% of those were observed once. Of the sample, approximately 5% falls within the top ten clones. The material sequenced was PBMCs. The receptors come from a human donor in good health. Some clones in this sample may be carry-over from other donors' samples.

The chain has TRBV9 and TRBJ2-2, with 12 bases matching TRBD2. Per the germline V gene, CDR1 is SGDLS and CDR2 is YYNGEE. This CDR3 contains 15 residues. The ends lost 8 bases at V and 6 bases at J; junction bases unmatched: 8. The CDR3 sequence: CASNRGTSGSGELFF. CDR3 in DNA: TGTGCCAGTAACCGCGGGACTAGCGGGTCCGGGGAGCTGTTTTTT.

The table lists this clone with a count of one. The rearrangement joins TRBV5-1 to TRBJ1-1; 7 bases map to TRBD1. The CDR3 is made up of 16 amino acids. CDR1 is SGHRS and CDR2 is YFSETQ in the germline V gene. With 7 bases clipped from V and 0 bases from J, the junction kept 12 bases outside the gene matches. The CDR3 region has the DNA TGCGCCAGCCGACGGACAGGCCTTTTAATGAACACTGAAGCTTTCTTT. This sequence encodes CASRRTGLLMNTEAFF.

The chain recombines TRBV7-9 with TRBJ2-7, with D possibly TRBD2 on 5 matching bases. Germline values: CDR1 SEHNR, CDR2 FQNEAQ (reference sequence). CDR3 length equals 14 residues. The V gene lost 5 bases and the J gene lost 4 bases, with 15 bases spanning the gap. CDR3 sequence (DNA): TGTGCCAGCAGCGCCGGGATAAATAAATACGAGCAGTACTTC. It codes for CASSAGINKYEQYF.

This clone was counted once. The genes are TRBV4-1 and TRBJ2-3, with 12 bases aligning to TRBD2. This CDR3 comprises 16 residues. Germline assignment: CDR1 MGHRA and CDR2 YSYEKL. V gave up 1 base and J gave up 3 bases; unmatched junction bases: 2. CDR3 bases: TGCGCCAGCAGCCAAGGGACTAGCGGGACAACAGATACGCAGTATTTT. Encoded protein: CASSQGTSGTTDTQYF.

The chain combines TRBV6-1 with TRBJ1-3, with D possibly being TRBD1 (6 bases). The CDR3 is 15 residues long. Germline CDR1 and CDR2: MNHNS and SASEGT. V was pared by 3 bases and J by 0 bases, with 9 bases between. CDR3 DNA: TGTGCCAGCAGTGACGACAGGAGCTCTGGAAACACCATATATTTT. As protein: CASSDDRSSGNTIYF.

This clone ranks as medium-sized. The same CDR3 can be traced to other DNA sequences in this sample. V gene TRBV19 combines with J gene TRBJ1-1; D is uncertain. V lost 1 base and J lost 4, with 7 bases in between. Germline V gene sequence: CDR1 LNHDA, CDR2 SQIVND (reference sequence). The CDR3 extends over 13 amino acids. The CDR3 is CASSIGGGTEAFF. CDR3 DNA sequence: TGTGCCAGTAGTATAGGGGGAGGCACTGAAGCTTTCTTT.

This chain links TRBV7-3 with TRBJ2-1; the match to TRBD2 covers 14 bases. CDR1 SGHTA and CDR2 FQGTGA come from the germline V gene. This CDR3 has 15 residues. J lost 8 bases, V lost 4 bases, and 4 bases had no gene match. CDR3 region: CASSSGTSGSYEQFF. The DNA of the CDR3 is TGTGCCAGCAGCTCCGGGACTAGCGGGAGCTATGAGCAGTTCTTC.

V and J are TRBV9 and TRBJ2-1, with a possible D match to TRBD2 (6 bases). The germline CDR1 and CDR2 sequences are SGDLS and YYNGEE. CDR3 length equals 14 residues. V lost 0 bases to trimming and J lost 8 bases, with 12 bases between them. The CDR3 protein is CASSVGTSTHEQFF. In DNA form, the CDR3 reads TGTGCCAGCAGCGTAGGCACTAGCACCCATGAGCAGTTCTTC.

The rearrangement joins TRBV6-1 to TRBJ1-2; the D gene is possibly TRBD1 (6 bases). The germline V and J ends were trimmed by 3 bases and 4 bases, with 18 bases remaining between them. The CDR3 consists of 16 residues. The V gene's germline CDR1 is MNHNS and CDR2 SASEGT. CDR3 sequence reads: CASSDWTTTQGYGYTF. DNA for the CDR3: TGTGCCAGCAGTGATTGGACAACCACACAGGGCTATGGCTACACCTTC.

This sequence joins TRBV2 and TRBJ2-3; D not certain. CDR3 length equals 15 residues. V was pared by 5 bases and J by 2 bases, with 14 bases between. CDR1 SNHLY and CDR2 FYNNEI come from the germline V gene. CDR3 bases: TGTGCCAGCAGTAAACAACAGAGTTCCACAGATACGCAGTATTTT. Its protein is CASSKQQSSTDTQYF.